The 19 T cell receptor beta chains below all came from one sample that was sequenced in a study of blood T cell repertoires in COVID-19 (dated by TCRdb to about 2020). Libraries were constructed by the immunoSEQ multiplex PCR assay. The table was pulled from immuneACCESS by TCRdb, which kept in-frame rearrangements only. Such tables lose some clones; where checked, under half of the loss comes from unresolved V genes, and the rest has no known cause. The table for this sample lists 150,000 to 200,000 clones; 80% to 90% of them were counted only once. Nearly 8.5% of the sample is in the top ten clones. The sequenced sample was peripheral blood. These receptors were collected from a man in his 60s with acute or convalescent COVID-19.

The chain is built from TRBV3-1 (or the pseudogene TRBV3-2) and TRBJ1-5, with a tentative D call TRBD1 (5 bases). This CDR3 comprises 16 residues. V was trimmed by 4 bases and J by 2 bases, leaving 15 bases between them. Germline V gives CDR1 LGHDT, CDR2 YNNKEL (reference sequence). CDR3 protein: CASSLNLGGGNQPQHF. The DNA for the CDR3 is TGTGCCAGCAGCCTCAACCTGGGGGGGGGCAATCAGCCCCAGCATTTT.

A few counts support this clone. The J gene is TRBJ2-7, the V gene TRBV2, with unresolved D. The V end lost 8 bases, the J end lost 2 bases, and 10 bases lay between the germline ends. This CDR3 spans 12 amino acids. Germline CDR1 SNHLY, CDR2 FYNNEI. The DNA of the CDR3 is TGTGCCAGCGTGTCTGGCCCCTACGAGCAGTACTTC. It translates to CASVSGPYEQYF.

This chain links TRBV5-1 with TRBJ1-2, with 7 bases that match TRBD1. Germline V lookup: CDR1 SGHRS, CDR2 YFSETQ. The V and J ends lost 5 bases and 0 bases, in that order; junction bases with no gene match: 7. The CDR3 length is 15 residues. The CDR3 sequence: CASSPRTGANYGYTF. Written as DNA, the CDR3 is TGCGCCAGCAGTCCCCGGACAGGAGCTAACTATGGCTACACCTTC.

The V and J genes are TRBV24-1 and TRBJ2-1; 11 positions match TRBD2. Trimming at V came to 4 bases and at J to 0 bases, leaving 4 bases not matched to a gene. CDR1 is KGHDR, CDR2 SFDVKD, per germline. CDR3 length: 17 amino acids. CDR3 amino acids: CATSEPTSGSSYNEQFF. The CDR3 bases are TGTGCCACCAGTGAGCCCACTAGCGGGAGCTCCTACAATGAGCAGTTCTTC.

The rearrangement links TRBV28 to TRBJ1-2; tentative D call: TRBD1 (5 bases). CDR1 is MDHEN and CDR2 is SYDVKM in the germline V gene. V lost 8 bases, J lost 5 bases, and 12 bases lay in between. This CDR3 has 12 residues. This chain's CDR3 is CASAAGIYGYTF. In DNA, the CDR3 is TGTGCCAGCGCTGCAGGGATATATGGCTACACCTTC.

The gene calls are TRBV5-4 and TRBJ2-7; tentatively, D is TRBD1 (6 bases). This CDR3 has 14 residues. Per the germline V gene, CDR1 is SGHNT and CDR2 is YYREEE (reference sequence). Trimming removed 4 bases from V and 5 bases from J, with 16 bases in between. The CDR3 DNA follows: TGTGCCAGCAGCCAACTCTCTCAGGGGAACGAGCAGTACTTC. It is translated as CASSQLSQGNEQYF.

CDR3 bases: TGTGCCAGCAGCCAATTCACTAGCGGGAACAATGAGCAGTTCTTC. Protein: CASSQFTSGNNEQFF. This chain links TRBV14 with TRBJ2-1, with 10 bases lining up with TRBD2. Germline CDR1 is SGHDN and CDR2 is FVKESK. The length of the CDR3 is 15 residues. Trimming cost V 2 bases and J 5 bases; bases outside gene matches: 3. Full variable domain (missing parts from reference TRBV14 and TRBJ2-1): EAGVTQFPSHSVIEKGQTVTLRCDPISGHDNLYWYRRVMGKEIKFLLHFVKESKQDESGMPNNRFLAERTGGTYSTLKVQPAELEDSGVYFCASSQFTSGNNEQFFGPGTRLTVL.

This clone is a singleton in its sample. The V and J genes are TRBV5-1 and TRBJ2-1, with TRBD2 identical over 11 bases. CDR1 is SGHRS, CDR2 YFSETQ, per germline. The CDR3 totals 14 residues. V lost 5 bases, J lost 8 bases, and 6 bases stayed unmatched. DNA of the CDR3: TGCGCCAGCAGTTTAGCGGGAGGGGAGGATGAGCAGTTCTTC. Protein product: CASSLAGGEDEQFF.

The chain joins TRBV7-9 to TRBJ1-5, with 10 positions matching TRBD1. V shed 6 bases and J 2 bases; nucleotides not matched to a gene: 4. The CDR3 length is 15 residues. Germline values: CDR1 SEHNR, CDR2 FQNEAQ (reference sequence). The CDR3 sequence is CASSRGTGGNQPQHF. DNA for the CDR3: TGTGCCAGCAGTCGCGGGACAGGGGGCAATCAGCCCCAGCATTTT. The full variable domain, its missing parts supplied by reference TRBV7-9 and TRBJ1-5, is DTGVSQNPRHKITKRGQNVTFRCDPISEHNRLYWYRQTLGQGPEFLTYFQNEAQLEKSRLLSDRFSAERPKGSFSTLEIQRTEQGDSAMYLCASSRGTGGNQPQHFGDGTRLSIL.

CDR3 nucleotide sequence: TGTGCCAGCAGCTTCGAACTAGCGGGAGGGCTCGGGGAGCTGTTTTTT. Translating gives CASSFELAGGLGELFF. The chain is built from TRBV7-9 and TRBJ2-2, with 13 bases aligning to TRBD2. The germline V gene has CDR1 SEHNR and CDR2 FQNEAQ (reference sequence). The CDR3 loop spans 16 amino acids. V was clipped by 3 bases and J by 7 bases; unmatched bases: 5.

This chain links TRBV2 with TRBJ2-2, with D uncertain. V dropped 6 bases and J dropped 6 bases, with 11 bases sitting between them. The CDR3 is 13 residues long. CDR1 is SNHLY and CDR2 is FYNNEI in the germline V gene. The CDR3 bases are TGTGCCAGCAGCCTCACATTCCCCGGGGAGCTGTTTTTT. Amino acid sequence: CASSLTFPGELFF.

This clone appeared a few times. The rearrangement joins TRBV5-1 to TRBJ1-1; perhaps TRBD1 as D (5 bases). V lost 1 base to trimming and J lost 1 base, with 8 bases between them. CDR1 and CDR2 from the germline V gene are SGHRS and YFSETQ. The CDR3 is 14 residues long. The DNA for the CDR3 is TGCGCCAGCAGCTTGATAGGGGAGAACACTGAAGCTTTCTTT. Amino acid sequence: CASSLIGENTEAFF.

This rearrangement joins TRBV4-2 to TRBJ1-2, with 7 positions matching TRBD1. This CDR3 is built from 16 residues. After removal of 0 bases from V and 8 bases from J, the junction contained 12 bases not matched to a gene. CDR1 and CDR2 from the germline V gene are LGHNA and YNFKEQ. The DNA for the CDR3 is TGTGCCAGCAGCCAAGATCGAAGTAAGGGGGCCGGAGGCTACACCTTC. This translates into CASSQDRSKGAGGYTF.

The chain carries TRBV27 and TRBJ2-7; 9 nucleotides line up with TRBD2. Germline loops: CDR1 MNHEY, CDR2 SMNVEV (reference sequence). The CDR3 totals 13 residues. Trimming cost V 6 bases and J 4 bases; bases outside gene matches: 4. CDR3 nucleotides: TGTGCCAGCAGCCGGACTAGCGTATACGAGCAGTACTTC. This codes for CASSRTSVYEQYF.

V usage is TRBV11-2 and J usage is TRBJ1-5; no reliable D call. The V end was cut by 1 base, the J end by 1 base, with 8 bases between. Looked up from germline, CDR1 is SGHAT and CDR2 is FQNNGV. This CDR3 has 15 amino acids. DNA of the CDR3: TGTGCCAGCAGCTTAGGGCCCGGGAGCAATCAGCCCCAGCATTTT. This encodes CASSLGPGSNQPQHF.

This sequence joins TRBV4-2 and TRBJ1-1; D may be TRBD1 (6 bases). This CDR3 contains 15 residues. V lost 0 bases to trimming and J lost 1 base, with 9 bases between them. Germline loops: CDR1 LGHNA, CDR2 YNFKEQ. Written as DNA, the CDR3 is TGTGCCAGCAGCCAAGATCTGGGGGCGAACACTGAAGCTTTCTTT. This gives the protein CASSQDLGANTEAFF.

The V call is TRBV24-1, the J call TRBJ2-3, with D possibly being TRBD1 (6 bases). The CDR3 is 16 amino acids. V lost 2 bases and J 0 bases, leaving 11 bases between the germline ends. CDR1 is KGHDR, CDR2 SFDVKD, per germline. Here the CDR3 reads CATSDSQGHSTDTQYF. DNA of the CDR3: TGTGCCACCAGTGATTCACAGGGCCATAGCACAGATACGCAGTATTTT.

DNA for the CDR3: TGTGCCAGCAGCGCACAAGCATCCCCACAGCTAACTAACTATGGCTACACCTTC. Its protein product is CASSAQASPQLTNYGYTF. J is TRBJ1-2 and V is TRBV9; D is ambiguous. The V end lost 3 bases, the J end lost 0 bases, and 21 bases lay between the germline ends. This CDR3 is built from 18 residues. Germline values: CDR1 SGDLS, CDR2 YYNGEE.

This chain uses TRBV11-2 with TRBJ2-2, with 10 nucleotides matching TRBD2. The V gene's germline CDR1 is SGHAT and CDR2 FQNNGV. The CDR3 has 16 amino acids. With V trimmed by 5 bases and J by 4 bases, 7 bases remained unmatched. The CDR3 loop is CASSPTSGRATGELFF. In DNA, the CDR3 is TGTGCCAGCAGCCCGACCAGCGGGAGGGCCACCGGGGAGCTGTTTTTT.